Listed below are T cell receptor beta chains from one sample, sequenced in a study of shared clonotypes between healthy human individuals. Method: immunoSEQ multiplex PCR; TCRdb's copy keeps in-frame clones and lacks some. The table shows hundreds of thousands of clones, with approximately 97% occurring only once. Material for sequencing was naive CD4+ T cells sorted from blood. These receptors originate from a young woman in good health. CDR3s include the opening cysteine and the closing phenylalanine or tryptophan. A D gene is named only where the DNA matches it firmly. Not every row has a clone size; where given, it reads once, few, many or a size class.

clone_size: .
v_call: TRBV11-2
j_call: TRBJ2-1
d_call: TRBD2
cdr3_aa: CASSRQGGGRNYNEQFF
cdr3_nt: TGTGCCAGCAGCCGCCAGGGTGGCGGGAGGAATTACAATGAGCAGTTCTTC

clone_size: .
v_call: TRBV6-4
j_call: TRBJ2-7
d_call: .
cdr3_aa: CASSVGVGYEQYF
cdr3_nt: TGTGCCAGCAGTGTCGGGGTGGGGTACGAGCAGTACTTC

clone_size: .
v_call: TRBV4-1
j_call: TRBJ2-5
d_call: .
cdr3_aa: CASSQGGVQETQYF
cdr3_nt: TGCGCCAGCAGCCAAGGCGGGGTACAAGAGACCCAGTACTTC

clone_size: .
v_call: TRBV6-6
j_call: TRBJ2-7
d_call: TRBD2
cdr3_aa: CASSVGRAMNEQYF
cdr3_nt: TGTGCCAGCAGTGTCGGGAGGGCCATGAACGAGCAGTACTTC

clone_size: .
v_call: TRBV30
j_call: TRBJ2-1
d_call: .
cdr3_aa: CAWSEHLRHNEQFF
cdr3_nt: TGTGCCTGGAGTGAGCATTTACGCCACAATGAGCAGTTCTTC

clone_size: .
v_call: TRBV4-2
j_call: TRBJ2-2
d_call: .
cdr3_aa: CASSQDLGNTGELFF
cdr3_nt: TGTGCCAGCAGCCAAGATCTTGGGAACACCGGGGAGCTGTTTTTT

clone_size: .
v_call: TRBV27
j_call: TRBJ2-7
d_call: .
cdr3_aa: CASSYNHEQYF
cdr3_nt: TGTGCCAGCAGTTACAACCACGAGCAGTACTTC

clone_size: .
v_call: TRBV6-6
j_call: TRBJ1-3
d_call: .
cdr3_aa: CATRTFSGNTIYF
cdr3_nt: TGTGCCACAAGGACCTTCTCTGGAAACACCATATATTTT

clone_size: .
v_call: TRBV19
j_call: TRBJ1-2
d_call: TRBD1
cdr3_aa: CASSRDRGFSNYGYTF
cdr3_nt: TGTGCCAGCTCTCGGGACAGGGGCTTCTCTAACTATGGCTACACCTTC

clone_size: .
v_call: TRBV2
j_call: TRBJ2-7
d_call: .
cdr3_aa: CASSEVGEQYF
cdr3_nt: TGTGCCAGCAGTGAAGTAGGCGAGCAGTACTTC

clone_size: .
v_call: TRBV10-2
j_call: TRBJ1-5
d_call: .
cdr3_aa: CASSDSGGLFYSNQPQHF
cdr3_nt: TGCGCCAGCAGTGATTCCGGCGGGTTATTTTATAGCAATCAGCCCCAGCATTTT

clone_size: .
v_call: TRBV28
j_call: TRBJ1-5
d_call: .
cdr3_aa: CASSFSMSRGTNSNQPQHF
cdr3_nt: TGTGCCAGCAGTTTTTCGATGAGCAGGGGAACAAATAGCAATCAGCCCCAGCATTTT

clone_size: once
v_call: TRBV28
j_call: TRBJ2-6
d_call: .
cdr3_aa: CASSSPSGENPPGANVLTF
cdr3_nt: TGTGCCAGCAGTTCCCCCAGTGGGGAAAACCCCCCTGGGGCCAACGTCCTGACTTTC

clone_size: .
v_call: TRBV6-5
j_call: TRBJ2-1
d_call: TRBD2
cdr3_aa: CASSSTSGRAVEQFF
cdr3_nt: TGTGCCAGCAGTTCAACTAGCGGGAGGGCAGTCGAGCAGTTCTTC

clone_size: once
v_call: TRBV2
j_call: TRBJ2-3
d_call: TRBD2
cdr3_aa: CASILLAASTDTQYF
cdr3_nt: TGTGCCAGCATCCTACTAGCGGCTAGCACAGATACGCAGTATTTT

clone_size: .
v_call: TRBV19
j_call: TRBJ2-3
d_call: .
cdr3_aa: CASSINREDTQYF
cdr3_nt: TGTGCCAGTAGTATAAACAGGGAAGATACGCAGTATTTT

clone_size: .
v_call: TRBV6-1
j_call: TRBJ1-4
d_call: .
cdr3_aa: CASSAASLQEKLFF
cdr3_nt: TGTGCCAGCAGTGCTGCCAGCCTGCAGGAAAAACTGTTTTTT

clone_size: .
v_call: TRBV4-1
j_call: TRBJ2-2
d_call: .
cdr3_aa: CASSQDRSYKVRELFF
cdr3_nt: TGCGCCAGCAGCCAAGATCGGAGCTATAAGGTCCGGGAGCTGTTTTTT

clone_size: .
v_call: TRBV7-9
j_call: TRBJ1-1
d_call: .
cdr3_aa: CAGGSGTLPNTEAFF
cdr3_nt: TGTGCTGGCGGGTCCGGAACCTTGCCGAACACTGAAGCTTTCTTT

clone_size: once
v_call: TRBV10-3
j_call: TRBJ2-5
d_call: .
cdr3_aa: CAISEEGRGGTQYF
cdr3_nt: TGTGCCATCAGTGAGGAGGGCAGGGGGGGGACCCAGTACTTC

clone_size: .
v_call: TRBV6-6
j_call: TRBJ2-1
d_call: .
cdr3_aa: CASSSVYNEQFF
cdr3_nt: TGTGCCAGCAGCTCCGTCTACAATGAGCAGTTCTTC

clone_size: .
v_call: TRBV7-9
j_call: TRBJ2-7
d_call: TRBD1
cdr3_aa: CASSLTQGIDEQYF
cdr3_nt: TGTGCCAGCAGCCTAACACAGGGGATAGACGAGCAGTACTTC

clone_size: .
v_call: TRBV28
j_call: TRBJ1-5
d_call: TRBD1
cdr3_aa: CASSRNRGGSNQPQHF
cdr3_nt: TGTGCCAGCAGTAGAAACAGGGGTGGCAGCAATCAGCCCCAGCATTTT

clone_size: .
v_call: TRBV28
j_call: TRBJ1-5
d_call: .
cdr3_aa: CASSSETFSNQPQHF
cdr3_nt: TGTGCCAGCAGTTCGGAGACATTTAGCAATCAGCCCCAGCATTTT

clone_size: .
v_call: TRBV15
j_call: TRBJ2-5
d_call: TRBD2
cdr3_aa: CATSRQGLAGGTQYF
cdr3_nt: TGTGCCACCAGCAGACAGGGACTAGCGGGAGGGACCCAGTACTTC

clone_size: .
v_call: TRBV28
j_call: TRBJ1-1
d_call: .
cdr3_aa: CASSVLVGRHTEAFF
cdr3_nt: TGTGCCAGCAGTGTGTTGGTTGGACGGCACACTGAAGCTTTCTTT

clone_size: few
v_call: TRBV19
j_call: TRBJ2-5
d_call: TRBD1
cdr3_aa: CASSIWTGYGQETQYF
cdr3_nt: TGTGCCAGTAGTATATGGACAGGGTATGGCCAAGAGACCCAGTACTTC

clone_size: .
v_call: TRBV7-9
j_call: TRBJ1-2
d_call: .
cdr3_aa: CASSLEGRHGTF
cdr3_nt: TGTGCCAGCAGCTTAGAGGGCAGGCACGGAACGTTC

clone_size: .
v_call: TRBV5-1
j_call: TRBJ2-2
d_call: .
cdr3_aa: CASSLDRNTGELFF
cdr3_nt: TGCGCCAGCAGTCTGGACAGGAACACCGGGGAGCTGTTTTTT

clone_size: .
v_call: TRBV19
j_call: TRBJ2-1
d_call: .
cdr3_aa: CASIVERANYNEQFF
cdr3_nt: TGTGCCAGTATAGTGGAGCGGGCCAACTACAATGAGCAGTTCTTC

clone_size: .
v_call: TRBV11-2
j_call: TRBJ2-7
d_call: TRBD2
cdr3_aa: CASSLAGLAGVRIYEQYF
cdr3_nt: TGTGCCAGCAGCTTAGCGGGACTAGCGGGAGTTAGAATCTACGAGCAGTACTTC

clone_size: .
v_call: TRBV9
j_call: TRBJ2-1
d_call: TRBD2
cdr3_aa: CASSKTSGENNEQFF
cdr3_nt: TGTGCCAGCAGCAAGACTAGCGGGGAAAACAATGAGCAGTTCTTC

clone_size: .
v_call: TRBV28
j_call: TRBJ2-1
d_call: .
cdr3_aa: CASSVGGDPFNEQFF
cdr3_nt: TGTGCCAGCAGTGTCGGCGGAGATCCTTTCAATGAGCAGTTCTTC

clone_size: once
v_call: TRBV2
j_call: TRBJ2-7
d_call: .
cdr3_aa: CATGTSSRVDEQYF
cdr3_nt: TGTGCCACCGGGACTTCATCCCGGGTAGACGAGCAGTACTTC

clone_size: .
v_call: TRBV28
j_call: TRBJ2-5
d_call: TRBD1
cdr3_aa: CASSLNWPGQGETQYF
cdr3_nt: TGTGCCAGCAGTTTAAACTGGCCGGGACAGGGGGAGACCCAGTACTTC

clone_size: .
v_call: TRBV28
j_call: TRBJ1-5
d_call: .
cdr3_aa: CASSEGNQPQHF
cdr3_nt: TGTGCCAGCAGTGAGGGAAATCAGCCCCAGCATTTT

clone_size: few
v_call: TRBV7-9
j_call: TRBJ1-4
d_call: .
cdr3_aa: CASSLQGSANEKLFF
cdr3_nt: TGTGCCAGCAGCTTACAGGGTTCGGCTAATGAAAAACTGTTTTTT

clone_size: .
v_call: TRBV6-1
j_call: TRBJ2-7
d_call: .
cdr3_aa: CASTPHGTKSEQYF
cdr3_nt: TGTGCCAGCACCCCACACGGAACGAAGAGCGAGCAGTACTTC

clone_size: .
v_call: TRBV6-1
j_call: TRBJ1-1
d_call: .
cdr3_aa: CASSQTGNTEAFF
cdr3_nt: TGTGCCAGCAGCCAGACAGGGAACACTGAAGCTTTCTTT

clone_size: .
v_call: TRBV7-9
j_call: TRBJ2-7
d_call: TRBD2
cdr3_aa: CASSFRFSGSPQRGEQYF
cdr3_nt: TGTGCCAGCAGCTTTCGGTTTAGCGGGAGCCCTCAAAGGGGGGAGCAGTACTTC

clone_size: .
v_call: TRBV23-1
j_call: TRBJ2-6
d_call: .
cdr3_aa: CASSLNQTDSGANVLTF
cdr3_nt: TGCGCCAGCAGTCTCAATCAGACAGACTCTGGGGCCAACGTCCTGACTTTC

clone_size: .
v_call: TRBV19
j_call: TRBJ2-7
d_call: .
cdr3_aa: CASSMVRGFGEQYF
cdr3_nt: TGTGCCAGTAGTATGGTCCGGGGATTTGGCGAGCAGTACTTC

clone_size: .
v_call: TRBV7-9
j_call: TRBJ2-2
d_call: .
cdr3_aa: CASSLKNTGELFF
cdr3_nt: TGTGCCAGCAGCTTAAAGAACACCGGGGAGCTGTTTTTT

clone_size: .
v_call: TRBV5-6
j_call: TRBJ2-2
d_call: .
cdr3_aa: CASSREDLDTGELFF
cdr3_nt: TGTGCCAGCAGCCGAGAGGATTTAGACACCGGGGAGCTGTTTTTT

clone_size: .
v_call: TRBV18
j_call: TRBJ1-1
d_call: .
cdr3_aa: CASSPQDSPTEAFF
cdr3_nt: TGTGCCAGCTCACCCCAGGACAGTCCCACTGAAGCTTTCTTT

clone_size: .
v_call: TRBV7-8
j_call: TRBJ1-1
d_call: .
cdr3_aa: CASSLGRTEAFF
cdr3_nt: TGTGCCAGCAGCTTAGGGAGGACTGAAGCTTTCTTT

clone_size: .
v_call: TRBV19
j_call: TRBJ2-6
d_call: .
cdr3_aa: CASSIGSRAGANVLTF
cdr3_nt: TGTGCCAGTAGTATAGGCTCCCGCGCTGGGGCCAACGTCCTGACTTTC

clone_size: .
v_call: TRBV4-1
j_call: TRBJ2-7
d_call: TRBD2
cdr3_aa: CASSRRLAGGSYEQYF
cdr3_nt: TGCGCCAGCAGCCGGCGACTAGCGGGAGGATCCTACGAGCAGTACTTC